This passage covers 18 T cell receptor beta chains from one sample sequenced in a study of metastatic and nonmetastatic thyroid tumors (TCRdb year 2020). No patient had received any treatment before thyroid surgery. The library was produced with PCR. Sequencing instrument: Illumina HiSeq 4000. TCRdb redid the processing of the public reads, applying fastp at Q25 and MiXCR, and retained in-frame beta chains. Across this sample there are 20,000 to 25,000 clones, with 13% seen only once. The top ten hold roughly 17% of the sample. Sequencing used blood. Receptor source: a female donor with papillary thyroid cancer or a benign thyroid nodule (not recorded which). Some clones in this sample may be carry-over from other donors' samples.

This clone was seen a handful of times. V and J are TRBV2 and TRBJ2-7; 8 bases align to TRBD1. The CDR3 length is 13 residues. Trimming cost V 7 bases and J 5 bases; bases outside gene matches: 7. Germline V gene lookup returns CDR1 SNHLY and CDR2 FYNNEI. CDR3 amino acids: CASMETGADEQYF. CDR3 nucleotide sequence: TGTGCCAGCATGGAGACAGGGGCTGACGAGCAGTACTTC.

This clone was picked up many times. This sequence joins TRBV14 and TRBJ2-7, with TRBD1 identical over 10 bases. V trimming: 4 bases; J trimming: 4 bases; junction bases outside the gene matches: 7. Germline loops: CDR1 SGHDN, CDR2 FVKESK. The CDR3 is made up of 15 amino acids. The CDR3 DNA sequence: TGTGCCAGCAGCCTCCTGACAGGGGGCTTTTACGAGCAGTACTTC. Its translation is CASSLLTGGFYEQYF. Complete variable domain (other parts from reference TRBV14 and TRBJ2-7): EAGVTQFPSHSVIEKGQTVTLRCDPISGHDNLYWYRRVMGKEIKFLLHFVKESKQDESGMPNNRFLAERTGGTYSTLKVQPAELEDSGVYFCASSLLTGGFYEQYFGPGTRLTVT.

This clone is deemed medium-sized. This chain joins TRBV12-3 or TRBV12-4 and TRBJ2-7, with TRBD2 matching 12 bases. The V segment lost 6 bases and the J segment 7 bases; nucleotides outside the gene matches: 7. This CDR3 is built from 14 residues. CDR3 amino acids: CASRTSGRTGEQYF. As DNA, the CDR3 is TGTGCCAGCAGGACTAGCGGGAGAACGGGGGAGCAGTACTTC.

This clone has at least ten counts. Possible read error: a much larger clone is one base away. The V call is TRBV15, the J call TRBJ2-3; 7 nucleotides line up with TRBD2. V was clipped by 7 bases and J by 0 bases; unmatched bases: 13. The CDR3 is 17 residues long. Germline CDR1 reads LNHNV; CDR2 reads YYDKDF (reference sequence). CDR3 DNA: TGTGCCACCAACGGGTCCCGGAGCGGGGCTAGCACAGATACGCAGTATTTT. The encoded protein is CATNGSRSGASTDTQYF.

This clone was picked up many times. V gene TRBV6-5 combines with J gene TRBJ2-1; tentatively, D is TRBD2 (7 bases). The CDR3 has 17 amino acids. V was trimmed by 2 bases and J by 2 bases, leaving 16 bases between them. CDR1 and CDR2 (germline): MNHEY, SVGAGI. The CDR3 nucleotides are TGTGCCAGCAGTTACACCGGGGGGCGGGGTGCCTACAATGAGCAGTTCTTC. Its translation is CASSYTGGRGAYNEQFF.

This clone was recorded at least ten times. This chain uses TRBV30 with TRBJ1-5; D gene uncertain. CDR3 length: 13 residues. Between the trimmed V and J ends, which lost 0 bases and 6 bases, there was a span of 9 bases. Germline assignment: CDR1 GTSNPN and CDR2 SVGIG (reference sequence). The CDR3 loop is CAWSVGKGQPQHF. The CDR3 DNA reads TGTGCCTGGAGTGTGGGTAAGGGTCAGCCCCAGCATTTT.

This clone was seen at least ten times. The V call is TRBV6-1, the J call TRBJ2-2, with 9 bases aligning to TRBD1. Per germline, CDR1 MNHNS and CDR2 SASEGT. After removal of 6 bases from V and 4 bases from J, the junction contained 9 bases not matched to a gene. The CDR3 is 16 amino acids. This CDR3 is CASSKTGGAGTGELFF. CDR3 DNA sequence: TGTGCCAGCAGCAAAACAGGGGGCGCAGGCACCGGGGAGCTGTTTTTT.

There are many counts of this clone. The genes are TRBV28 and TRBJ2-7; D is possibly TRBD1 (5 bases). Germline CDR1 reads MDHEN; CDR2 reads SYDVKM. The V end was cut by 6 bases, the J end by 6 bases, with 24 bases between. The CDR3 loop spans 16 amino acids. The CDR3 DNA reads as TGTGCCAGCAGGGGGAAGGGGCAGGTCCCATTTAGCGAGCAGTACTTC. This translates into CASRGKGQVPFSEQYF.

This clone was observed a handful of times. The CDR3 loop is CASSETNSGANVLTF. CDR3 bases: TGTGCCAGCAGTGAAACTAACTCTGGGGCCAACGTCCTGACTTTC. The chain has TRBV6-1 and TRBJ2-6, with D unresolved. V was pared by 2 bases and J by 0 bases, with 5 bases between. Germline values: CDR1 MNHNS, CDR2 SASEGT. The CDR3 runs to 15 residues.

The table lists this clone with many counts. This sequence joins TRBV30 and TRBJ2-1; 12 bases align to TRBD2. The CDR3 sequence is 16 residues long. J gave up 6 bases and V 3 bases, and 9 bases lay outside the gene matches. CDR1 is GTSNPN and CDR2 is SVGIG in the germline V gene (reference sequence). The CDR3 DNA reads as TGTGCCTGGAGGGGCCCACTAGCGGGAGGCATCAATGAGCAGTTCTTC. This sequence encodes CAWRGPLAGGINEQFF.

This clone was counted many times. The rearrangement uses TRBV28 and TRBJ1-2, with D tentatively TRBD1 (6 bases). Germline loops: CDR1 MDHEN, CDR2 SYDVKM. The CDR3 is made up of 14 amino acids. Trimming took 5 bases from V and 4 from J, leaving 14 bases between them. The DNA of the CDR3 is TGTGCCAGCAGTCCTTCAGACAGGAGCTATGGCTACACCTTC. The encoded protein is CASSPSDRSYGYTF.

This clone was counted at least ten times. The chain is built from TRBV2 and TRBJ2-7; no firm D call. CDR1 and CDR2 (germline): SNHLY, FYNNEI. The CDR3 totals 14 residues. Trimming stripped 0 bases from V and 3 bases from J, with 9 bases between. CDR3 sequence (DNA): TGTGCCAGCAGTGAAGCGCCTTGGGGCTACGAGCAGTACTTC. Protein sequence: CASSEAPWGYEQYF.

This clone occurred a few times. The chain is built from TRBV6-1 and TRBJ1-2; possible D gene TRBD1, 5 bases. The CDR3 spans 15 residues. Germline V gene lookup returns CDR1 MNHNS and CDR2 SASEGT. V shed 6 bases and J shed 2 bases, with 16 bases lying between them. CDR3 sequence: CASRETGTVNYGYTF. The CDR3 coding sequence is TGTGCCAGCAGAGAAACAGGAACCGTAAACTATGGCTACACCTTC.

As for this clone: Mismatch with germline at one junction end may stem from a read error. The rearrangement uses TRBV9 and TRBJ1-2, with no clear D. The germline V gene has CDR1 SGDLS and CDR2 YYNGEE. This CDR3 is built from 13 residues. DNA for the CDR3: TGTGCCAGCAGCGGAAAAGAGGACTATGGCTACACATTC. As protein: CASSGKEDYGYTF.

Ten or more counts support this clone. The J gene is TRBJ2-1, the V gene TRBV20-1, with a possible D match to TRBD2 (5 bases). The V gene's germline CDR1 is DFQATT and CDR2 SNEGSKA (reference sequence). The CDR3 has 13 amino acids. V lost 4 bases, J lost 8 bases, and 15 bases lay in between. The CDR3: CSAKLTNSDEQFF. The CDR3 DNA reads TGCAGTGCTAAACTTACGAATAGCGATGAGCAGTTCTTC.

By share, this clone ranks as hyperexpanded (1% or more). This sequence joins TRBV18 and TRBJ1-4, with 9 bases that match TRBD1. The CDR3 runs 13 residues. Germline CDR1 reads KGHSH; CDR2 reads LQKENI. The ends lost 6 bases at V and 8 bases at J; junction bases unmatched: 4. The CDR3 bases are TGTGCCAGCTCTCCGGGACAGGGCGAAAAACTGTTTTTT. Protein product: CASSPGQGEKLFF.

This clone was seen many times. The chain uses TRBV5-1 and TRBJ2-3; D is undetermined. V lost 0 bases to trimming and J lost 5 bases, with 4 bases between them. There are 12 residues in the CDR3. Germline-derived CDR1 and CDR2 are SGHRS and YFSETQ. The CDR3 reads CASSLVVDTQYF. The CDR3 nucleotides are TGCGCCAGCAGCTTGGTGGTAGATACGCAGTATTTT.

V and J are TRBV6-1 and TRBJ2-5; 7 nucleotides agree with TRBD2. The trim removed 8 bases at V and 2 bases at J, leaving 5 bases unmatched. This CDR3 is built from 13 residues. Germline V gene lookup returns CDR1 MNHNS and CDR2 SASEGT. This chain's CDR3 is CASGGTTQETQYF. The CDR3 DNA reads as TGTGCCAGCGGGGGGACTACACAAGAGACCCAGTACTTC.